The 23 T cell receptor beta chains below all came from one sample that was sequenced in a study of identical twins. MiXCR was run by TCRdb on the 5' RACE reads, yielding one entry per CDR3 protein. Here the sample spans a few hundred thousand distinct CDR3 sequences, about a fifth being singletons. Sequencing used naive T cells sorted from blood. These receptor sequences come from a middle-aged man in good health.

This clonotype was observed many times. The rearrangement links TRBV20-1 to TRBJ1-4, with D unresolved. This CDR3 has 15 residues. The V gene's germline CDR1 is DFQATT and CDR2 SNEGSKA (reference sequence). V gave up 2 bases and J gave up 0 bases, with 10 bases separating them. The chain's CDR3 is CSARKLQTTNEKLFF. Written as DNA, the CDR3 is TGCAGTGCTAGAAAACTCCAGACAACTAATGAAAAACTGTTTTTT.

The chain combines TRBV25-1 with TRBJ1-5, with D maybe TRBD1 (5 bases). This CDR3 has 14 amino acids. Trimming took off 5 bases at V and 8 bases at J, with 16 bases between the two ends. The germline V gene encodes CDR1 MGHDK and CDR2 SYGVNS. The DNA for the CDR3 is TGTGCCAGCAGTCCTATCGGGGGGTCGGAGCCCCAGCATTTT. Its translation: CASSPIGGSEPQHF.

Only a few counts were recorded for this clonotype. The rearrangement uses TRBV9 and TRBJ2-7, with D possibly matching TRBD2 (6 bases). Germline V gene lookup returns CDR1 SGDLS and CDR2 YYNGEE. Trimming removed 3 bases from V and 4 bases from J, with 14 bases in between. CDR3 size: 14 residues. As DNA, the CDR3 is TGTGCCAGCAGCGCGGGGCGGCGGGAATACGAGCAGTACTTC. This codes for CASSAGRREYEQYF.

This clonotype was observed a handful of times. The V gene is TRBV5-4, the J gene TRBJ2-1, with 10 bases that match TRBD2. The CDR3 is 15 amino acids. CDR1 and CDR2 from the germline V gene are SGHNT and YYREEE (reference sequence). Losses at the gene ends were 0 bases for V and 7 bases for J; bases not matched to a gene: 4. This chain's CDR3 is CASSLVAGGSNEQFF. The CDR3 nucleotides are TGTGCCAGCAGCTTGGTAGCGGGAGGATCAAATGAGCAGTTCTTC.

This clonotype has ten or more counts. The chain has TRBV12-3 or TRBV12-4 and TRBJ2-1; the match to TRBD2 covers 10 bases. CDR3 size: 14 residues. Trimming at V came to 6 bases and at J to 8 bases, leaving 7 bases not matched to a gene. The CDR3 is CASSKREGSDEQFF. The CDR3 nucleotides read TGTGCCAGCAGCAAGCGGGAGGGCAGCGATGAGCAGTTCTTC.

The V call is TRBV20-1, the J call TRBJ2-7; no reliable D call. CDR1 is DFQATT, CDR2 SNEGSKA, per germline (reference sequence). Trimming left V 6 bases short and J 4 bases short, with 22 bases between. CDR3 size: 15 residues. CDR3 sequence (DNA): TGCAGTGCGCCCCGAGAGAAAGAACCCCCTTACGAGCAGTACTTC. Its translation: CSAPREKEPPYEQYF.

This clonotype was seen at least ten times. The CDR3 coding sequence is TGTGCCAGCGGGAGTTACAGGGGGCGGAATAGCAATCAGCCCCAGCATTTT. Translated, it gives CASGSYRGRNSNQPQHF. The chain has TRBV6-2 or TRBV6-3 and TRBJ1-5; 9 bases agree with TRBD1. Trimming at V came to 8 bases and at J to 0 bases, leaving 11 bases not matched to a gene. The CDR3 sequence is 17 residues long. Per germline, CDR1 MNHEY and CDR2 SVGEGT.

This clonotype was seen only once. A much larger clone sits a single nucleotide away, making a read error possible. The gene calls are TRBV7-7 and TRBJ2-2; no definite D call. This CDR3 contains 15 residues. The germline V and J ends were trimmed by 1 base and 4 bases, with 10 bases remaining between them. CDR1 is SSHAT, CDR2 FNYEAQ, per germline (reference sequence). CDR3 sequence: CASSLDQYGTGELFF. In DNA, the CDR3 is TGTGCCAGCAGCTTAGATCAGTACGGCACCGGGGAGCTGTTTTTT.

This clonotype was recorded a few times. Here the CDR3 reads CASSELRATEAFF. The CDR3 DNA reads TGTGCCAGCAGTGAGCTTCGAGCCACCGAAGCTTTCTTT. The rearrangement joins TRBV6-1 to TRBJ1-1; D remains unclear. The length of the CDR3 is 13 residues. Germline lookup yields CDR1 MNHNS and CDR2 SASEGT. Between the trimmed V and J ends, which lost 3 bases and 8 bases, there was a span of 13 bases.

On this clonotype: A read error may be the cause here, since a much bigger clone is one base away. The V call is TRBV4-3, the J call TRBJ1-1; D gene unclear. The CDR3 is made up of 14 amino acids. Germline CDR1 and CDR2: LGHNA and YSLEER. V dropped 0 bases and J dropped 1 base, with 6 bases sitting between them. As DNA, the CDR3 is TGCGCCAGCAGCCAAGATTCGGGGAACACTGAAGCTTTCTTT. This gives the protein CASSQDSGNTEAFF.

This clonotype has just a few counts. This chain joins TRBV10-3 and TRBJ2-5, with D tentatively TRBD2 (5 bases). V was cut by 10 bases and J by 3 bases, with 9 bases left in between. The germline gives CDR1 ENHRY, CDR2 SYGVKD. The CDR3 is 11 residues long. This chain's CDR3 is CASKLEETQYF. CDR3 nucleotides: TGTGCCAGCAAACTAGAAGAGACCCAGTACTTC.

This chain links TRBV20-1 with TRBJ2-1; 12 nucleotides line up with TRBD2. Germline values: CDR1 DFQATT, CDR2 SNEGSKA (reference sequence). Trimming cost V 3 bases and J 1 base; bases outside gene matches: 10. The CDR3 contains 18 residues. The CDR3 region is CSASLSSGGARSYNEQFF. CDR3 sequence (DNA): TGCAGTGCTAGTCTATCTAGCGGGGGGGCCAGGTCCTACAATGAGCAGTTCTTC.

This clonotype was counted at least ten times. The genes are TRBV12-3 or TRBV12-4 and TRBJ2-4; tentative D call: TRBD1 (5 bases). The CDR3 has 15 residues. With 0 bases removed from V and 10 bases from J, the gap between germline ends came to 16 bases. CDR3 residues: CASSLAEPGPGIQYF. CDR3 bases: TGTGCCAGCAGTTTAGCGGAGCCCGGGCCAGGGATTCAGTACTTC.

This clonotype appeared many times. The chain uses TRBV20-1 and TRBJ2-3, with a possible D match to TRBD2 (6 bases). CDR3 length: 11 amino acids. CDR1 is DFQATT, CDR2 SNEGSKA, per germline (reference sequence). CDR3 region: CVAASTDTQYF. In DNA form, the CDR3 reads TGCGTAGCGGCGAGCACAGATACGCAGTATTTT.

The rearrangement uses TRBV29-1 and TRBJ1-2; no clear D. Germline V CDR1 and CDR2: SQVTM, ANQGSEA. Trimming removed 7 bases at V and 6 bases at J, with 12 bases between. The CDR3 contains 11 residues. The DNA for the CDR3 is TGCAGCGGTCAGAGGGAGGATGGCTACACCTTC. Its translation is CSGQREDGYTF.

The chain recombines TRBV29-1 with TRBJ1-1, with 9 bases lining up with TRBD1. J gave up 1 base and V 5 bases, and 2 bases lay outside the gene matches. The CDR3 has 13 amino acids. Germline CDR1 reads SQVTM; CDR2 reads ANQGSEA. This chain's CDR3 is CSVNRGRNTEAFF. CDR3 DNA sequence: TGCAGCGTTAACAGGGGGCGGAACACTGAAGCTTTCTTT.

The chain is built from TRBV27 and TRBJ1-1, with a tentative D call TRBD1 (5 bases). The CDR3 spans 15 residues. The V gene lost 1 base and the J gene lost 5 bases, with 14 bases spanning the gap. Germline lookup yields CDR1 MNHEY and CDR2 SMNVEV (reference sequence). CDR3 sequence: CASSLWWGGSTEAFF. The CDR3 DNA sequence: TGTGCCAGCAGTTTATGGTGGGGGGGATCAACTGAAGCTTTCTTT.

This clonotype was seen many times. V usage is TRBV6-5 and J usage is TRBJ2-7, with D possibly matching TRBD2 (6 bases). The CDR3 sequence is 16 residues long. Per germline, CDR1 MNHEY and CDR2 SVGAGI. Trimming shortened V by 0 bases and J by 2 bases, and 14 bases separated the two germline ends. For the CDR3, the DNA is TGTGCCAGCAGTTACTCGATTCTAGCGTATACCTACGAGCAGTACTTC. Its protein product is CASSYSILAYTYEQYF.

The genes are TRBV27 and TRBJ2-7; a weak D match, TRBD1 (6 bases). This CDR3 is built from 15 residues. CDR1 is MNHEY, CDR2 SMNVEV, per germline (reference sequence). The V and J ends lost 4 bases and 4 bases respectively, with 17 bases between them. The CDR3 nucleotides are TGTGCCAGCAGTTCCGGACGCAGCAGGGGATACGAGCAGTACTTC. Its protein is CASSSGRSRGYEQYF.

The rearrangement links TRBV6-4 to TRBJ2-3; D remains unclear. V shed 1 base and J shed 8 bases, with 10 bases lying between them. The CDR3 runs 13 residues. The V gene's germline CDR1 is MRHNA and CDR2 SNTAGT. The CDR3: CASSDFARSTQYF. Written as DNA, the CDR3 is TGTGCCAGCAGTGACTTCGCTAGAAGTACGCAGTATTTT.

This chain connects TRBV5-4 to TRBJ2-1, with 8 bases fitting TRBD2. The junction had 8 bases not matched to a gene; V was cut back by 3 bases and J by 6 bases. Germline CDR1 reads SGHNT; CDR2 reads YYREEE (reference sequence). This CDR3 region has 15 residues. CDR3 residues: CASSSGLVIGNEQFF. CDR3 bases: TGTGCCAGCAGCTCGGGACTAGTGATCGGCAATGAGCAGTTCTTC.

This clonotype was counted only a few times. The chain joins TRBV7-2 to TRBJ2-5; TRBD1 is a possible D gene (6 bases). This CDR3 spans 15 amino acids. In germline, CDR1 is SGHTA, CDR2 FQGNSA. V dropped 4 bases and J dropped 2 bases, with 14 bases sitting between them. CDR3 sequence reads: CASSSGHYSQETQYF. The CDR3, as DNA: TGTGCCAGCAGCTCGGGACATTATTCACAAGAGACCCAGTACTTC.

This clonotype was detected ten times or more. J is TRBJ1-1 and V is TRBV21-1. TRBV21-1 is recorded as a pseudogene. This CDR3 contains 15 residues. The chain's CDR3 is CASSNLLPRHTEAFF. The CDR3 nucleotides are TGTGCCAGCAGCAACCTTTTACCCAGGCACACTGAAGCTTTCTTT.